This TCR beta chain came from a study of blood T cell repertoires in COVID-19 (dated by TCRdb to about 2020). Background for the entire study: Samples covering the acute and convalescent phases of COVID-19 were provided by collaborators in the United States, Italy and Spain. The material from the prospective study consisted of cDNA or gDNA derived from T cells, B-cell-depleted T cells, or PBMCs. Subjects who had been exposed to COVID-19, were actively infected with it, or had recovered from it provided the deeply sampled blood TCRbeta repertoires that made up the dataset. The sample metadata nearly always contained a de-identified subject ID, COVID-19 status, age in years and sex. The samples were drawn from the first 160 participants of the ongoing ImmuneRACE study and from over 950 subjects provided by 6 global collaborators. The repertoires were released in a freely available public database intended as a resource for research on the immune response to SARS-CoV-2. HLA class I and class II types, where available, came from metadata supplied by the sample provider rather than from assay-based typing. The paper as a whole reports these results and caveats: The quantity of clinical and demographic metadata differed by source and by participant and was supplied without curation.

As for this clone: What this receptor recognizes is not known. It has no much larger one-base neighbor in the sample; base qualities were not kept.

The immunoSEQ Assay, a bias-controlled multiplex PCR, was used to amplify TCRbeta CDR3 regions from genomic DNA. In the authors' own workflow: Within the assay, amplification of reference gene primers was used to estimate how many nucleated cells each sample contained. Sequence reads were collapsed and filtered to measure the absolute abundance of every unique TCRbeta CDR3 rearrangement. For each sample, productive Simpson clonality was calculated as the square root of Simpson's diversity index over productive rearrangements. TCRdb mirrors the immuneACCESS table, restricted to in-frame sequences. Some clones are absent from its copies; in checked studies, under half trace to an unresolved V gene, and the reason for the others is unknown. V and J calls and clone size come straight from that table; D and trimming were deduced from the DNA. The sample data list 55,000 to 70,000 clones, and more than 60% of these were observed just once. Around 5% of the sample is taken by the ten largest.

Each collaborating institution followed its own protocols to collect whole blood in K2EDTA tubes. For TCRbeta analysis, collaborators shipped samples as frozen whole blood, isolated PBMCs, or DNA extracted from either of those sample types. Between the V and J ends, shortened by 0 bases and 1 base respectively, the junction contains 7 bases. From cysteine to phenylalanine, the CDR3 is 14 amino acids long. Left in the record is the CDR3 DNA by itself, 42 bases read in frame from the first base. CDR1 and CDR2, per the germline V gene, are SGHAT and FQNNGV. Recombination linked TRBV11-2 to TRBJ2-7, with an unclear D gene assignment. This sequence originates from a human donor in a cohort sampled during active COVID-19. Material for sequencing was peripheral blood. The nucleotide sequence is TGTGCCAGCAGCTTAGATCCAGGTTCCTACGAGCAGTACTTC. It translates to CASSLDPGSYEQYF.